Shown below are 7 T cell receptor beta chains from a single sample sequenced in a study of T cell clones after liver transplantation. The repertoire was sequenced with immunoSEQ multiplex PCR; TCRdb's copy has only in-frame clones and lacks some. The sample shows 95,000 to 130,000 clones, around nine tenths of them seen only once. The sequencing used CD4+ T cells from blood, collected 12 months after liver transplant. All receptors derive from a human patient who received a liver transplant. Some T cells may have come from the graft donor.

The chain employs TRBV5-1 and TRBJ1-1, with D possibly matching TRBD1 (6 bases). V was cut by 4 bases and J by 2 bases, with 18 bases left in between. The CDR3 is 16 amino acids. Germline lookup yields CDR1 SGHRS and CDR2 YFSETQ. DNA of the CDR3: TGCGCCAGCAGCCTGTGGGAGGACAGAGAAAACACTGAAGCTTTCTTT. Amino acids: CASSLWEDRENTEAFF.

The chain recombines TRBV6-5 with TRBJ2-1; 8 bases fit TRBD2. CDR1 and CDR2 (germline): MNHEY, SVGAGI. The CDR3 sequence is 15 residues long. Unmatched junction bases numbered 6, after V lost 2 bases and J lost 6 bases. The CDR3 DNA sequence: TGTGCCAGCAGTTACAAGGGACTAGGGAGCAATGAGCAGTTCTTC. Translation: CASSYKGLGSNEQFF.

The chain joins TRBV4-2 to TRBJ1-1; 7 bases are shared with TRBD1. CDR3 length equals 15 residues. CDR1 LGHNA and CDR2 YNFKEQ come from the germline V gene. J was trimmed by 4 bases and V by 0 bases; bases with no gene match: 5. The CDR3 here is CASSQDLSGGTEAFF. The CDR3 bases are TGTGCCAGCAGCCAAGATCTCTCAGGGGGCACTGAAGCTTTCTTT.

This clone occurred once. The chain combines TRBV5-1 with TRBJ2-5; 12 bases match TRBD1. V shed 0 bases, J shed 7 bases, and the junction held 4 bases outside the gene matches. The CDR3 consists of 15 residues. From germline, CDR1 is SGHRS and CDR2 YFSETQ. The CDR3, as DNA: TGCGCCAGCAGCTTGGCGGGACAGGGGGCGACGACCCAGTACTTC. The encoded protein is CASSLAGQGATTQYF.

This sequence joins TRBV20-1 and TRBJ2-1, with D hard to call. Germline V lookup: CDR1 DFQATT, CDR2 SNEGSKA (reference sequence). There are 11 residues in the CDR3. The V gene lost 2 bases and the J gene lost 7 bases, with 6 bases spanning the gap. CDR3 amino acids: CSARRPNEQFF. The CDR3 DNA follows: TGCAGTGCTAGAAGGCCTAATGAGCAGTTCTTC.

The chain has TRBV7-9 and TRBJ2-3; no clear D gene. Germline CDR1 is SEHNR and CDR2 is FQNEAQ (reference sequence). Trimming stripped 10 bases from V and 5 bases from J, with 13 bases between. This CDR3 contains 12 residues. CDR3 in amino acids: CAILMSVDTQYF. CDR3 in DNA: TGTGCCATCCTGATGAGTGTAGATACGCAGTATTTT.

This rearrangement joins TRBV28 to TRBJ2-2; D remains ambiguous. There are 15 residues in the CDR3. Germline V lookup: CDR1 MDHEN, CDR2 SYDVKM. Trimming cost V 2 bases and J 4 bases, with 11 bases left between them. The CDR3 sequence: CASSLTGRVTGELFF. CDR3 in DNA: TGTGCCAGCAGTTTAACCGGACGGGTCACCGGGGAGCTGTTTTTT.